The next 3 T cell receptor beta chains were all read from a single sample in a study of blood T cell repertoires in COVID-19. This table comes from immunoSEQ multiplex PCR, and its TCRdb copy is limited to in-frame clones, with some not included. The sample has 140,000 to 150,000 clones; roughly four fifths are singletons. Sequenced: peripheral blood. Source of these receptors: a human donor with acute or convalescent COVID-19. The donor label of this sample is uncertain.

The gene calls are TRBV24-1 and TRBJ2-2; perhaps TRBD1 as D (5 bases). From germline, CDR1 is KGHDR and CDR2 SFDVKD. Deletions cut 7 bases from V and 0 bases from J, with 14 bases between. This CDR3 spans 16 amino acids. The CDR3 nucleotides read TGTGCCACCAGCGGACCCAGGGTCACGAACACCGGGGAGCTGTTTTTT. Protein product: CATSGPRVTNTGELFF.

The genes are TRBV3-1 (or the pseudogene TRBV3-2) and TRBJ1-2, with D possibly TRBD1 on 6 matching bases. Germline CDR1 is LGHDT and CDR2 is YNNKEL (reference sequence). Trimming left V 7 bases short and J 1 base short, with 13 bases between. The CDR3 length is 14 residues. The CDR3 here is CASTPDSINYGYTF. Here the CDR3 DNA reads TGTGCCAGCACCCCGGACAGTATTAACTATGGCTACACCTTC.

This chain uses TRBV4-1 with TRBJ1-5; TRBD1 matches 12 bases. Germline values: CDR1 MGHRA, CDR2 YSYEKL. V gave up 1 base and J gave up 2 bases; unmatched junction bases: 12. The CDR3 extends over 20 amino acids. For the CDR3, the DNA is TGCGCCAGCAGCCAAGTTGTGGGACAGGGGGCCGGATTTGGCAATCAGCCCCAGCATTTT. This codes for CASSQVVGQGAGFGNQPQHF.